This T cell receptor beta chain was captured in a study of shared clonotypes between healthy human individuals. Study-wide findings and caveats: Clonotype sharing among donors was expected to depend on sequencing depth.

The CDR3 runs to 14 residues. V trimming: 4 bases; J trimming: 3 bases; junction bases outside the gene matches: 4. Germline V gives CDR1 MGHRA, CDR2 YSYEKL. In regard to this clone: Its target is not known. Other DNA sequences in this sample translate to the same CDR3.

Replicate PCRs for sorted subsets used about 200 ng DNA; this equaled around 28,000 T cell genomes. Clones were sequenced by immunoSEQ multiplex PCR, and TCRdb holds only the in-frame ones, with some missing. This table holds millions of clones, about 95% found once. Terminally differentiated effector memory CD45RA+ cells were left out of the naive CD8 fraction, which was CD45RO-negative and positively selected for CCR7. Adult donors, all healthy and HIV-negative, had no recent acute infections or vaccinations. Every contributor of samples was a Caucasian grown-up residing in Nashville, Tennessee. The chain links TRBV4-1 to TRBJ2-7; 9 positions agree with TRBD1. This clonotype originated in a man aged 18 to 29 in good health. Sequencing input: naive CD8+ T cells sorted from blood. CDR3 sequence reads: CASSLRQGDYEQYF. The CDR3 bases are TGCGCCAGCAGCCTCCGACAGGGGGACTACGAGCAGTACTTC.